Each of the 28 T cell receptor beta chains below was sequenced from the same sample in a study of blood T cell repertoires in COVID-19. Data came from immunoSEQ multiplex PCR; TCRdb stores just in-frame clones and leaves some out. The sample lists 200,000 to 250,000 clones, around 89% occurring once. The specimen sequenced was peripheral blood. These receptor sequences come from a man younger than 40 with COVID-19, enrolled during active disease.

V and J are TRBV19 and TRBJ1-6; D is perhaps TRBD1 (6 bases). From germline, CDR1 is LNHDA and CDR2 SQIVND (reference sequence). V lost 3 bases and J lost 7, with 10 bases in between. This CDR3 region has 14 residues. CDR3 DNA: TGTGCCAGTAGTATGGGCAGGGGCAATTCACCCCTCCACTTT. This translates into CASSMGRGNSPLHF. The variable domain in full, completed from reference TRBV19 and TRBJ1-6, reads DGGITQSPKYLFRKEGQNVTLSCEQNLNHDAMYWYRQDPGQGLRLIYYSQIVNDFQKGDIAEGYSVSREKKESFPLTVTSAQKNPTAFYLCASSMGRGNSPLHFGNGTRLTVT.

The rearrangement joins TRBV6-5 to TRBJ2-2; TRBD1 might be the D (5 bases). The germline gives CDR1 MNHEY, CDR2 SVGAGI. This CDR3 has 16 amino acids. Trimming took off 0 bases at V and 7 bases at J, with 15 bases between the two ends. The CDR3 DNA reads TGTGCCAGCAGTTACTCTCTTCCTCAGGGTGGCGGGGAGCTGTTTTTT. This sequence encodes CASSYSLPQGGGELFF.

The V and J genes are TRBV18 and TRBJ2-5; TRBD2 agrees at 7 bases. The V gene end was trimmed by 6 bases and the J gene end by 1 base; junction bases not matched to a gene: 5. The CDR3 is 14 residues long. Germline V CDR1 and CDR2: KGHSH, LQKENI. The CDR3 DNA follows: TGTGCCAGCTCCTGGGGGGGGTCCCAAGAGACCCAGTACTTC. This translates into CASSWGGSQETQYF.

This clone is a singleton in its sample. The chain combines TRBV4-1 with TRBJ1-3; TRBD1 matches 7 bases. CDR1 MGHRA and CDR2 YSYEKL come from the germline V gene. V trimming: 1 base; J trimming: 0 bases; junction bases outside the gene matches: 6. This CDR3 is 17 amino acids long. CDR3 protein: CASSQGDSSHSGNTIYF. In DNA, the CDR3 is TGCGCCAGCAGCCAAGGGGACAGCAGTCACTCTGGAAACACCATATATTTT.

V is TRBV5-1 and J is TRBJ1-2; 8 positions match TRBD1. CDR3 length equals 14 residues. The V segment lost 4 bases and the J segment 2 bases; nucleotides outside the gene matches: 4. Germline-derived CDR1 and CDR2 are SGHRS and YFSETQ. The DNA for the CDR3 is TGCGCCAGCAGCCGCCGGACAGGGAACTATGGCTACACCTTC. Residues: CASSRRTGNYGYTF.

As to this clone: A read error may produce the germline difference seen at one junction end. The chain uses TRBV14 and TRBJ2-7; D possibly corresponds to TRBD2 (7 bases). Looked up from germline, CDR1 is SGHDN and CDR2 is FVKESK. The CDR3 consists of 14 residues. CDR3 coding DNA: TGTGCCAGCAGCCAGGGGGGGGGCTCCCACGAGCAGTACTTC. This gives the protein CASSQGGGSHEQYF.

The chain has TRBV11-2 and TRBJ1-4; no firm D call. The V end lost 1 base, the J end lost 3 bases, and 18 bases lay between the germline ends. This CDR3 contains 18 residues. In germline, CDR1 is SGHAT, CDR2 FQNNGV. CDR3 coding DNA: TGTGCCAGCAGCTTAGTCCGAGTGGGGAGTAGAGCTAATGAAAAACTGTTTTTT. Encoded protein: CASSLVRVGSRANEKLFF.

This chain links TRBV2 with TRBJ1-1, with TRBD1 as a possible D gene (5 bases). CDR1 SNHLY and CDR2 FYNNEI come from the germline V gene. This CDR3 comprises 13 residues. V lost 11 bases and J 0 bases, leaving 13 bases between the germline ends. CDR3 sequence: CAGSQVLNTEAFF. The DNA for the CDR3 is TGTGCCGGCTCACAGGTGTTGAACACTGAAGCTTTCTTT.

This clone was detected once. The chain links TRBV9 to TRBJ2-5; 10 bases are a match to TRBD2. Germline CDR1 and CDR2: SGDLS and YYNGEE. CDR3 length: 16 amino acids. The J segment lost 1 base and the V segment lost 0 bases, leaving 3 bases of the junction unmatched. CDR3 nucleotide sequence: TGTGCCAGCAGCGTAGGAAGCGGGAGGGCCCAAGAGACCCAGTACTTC. It encodes CASSVGSGRAQETQYF. Full variable domain (missing parts from reference TRBV9 and TRBJ2-5): DSGVTQTPKHLITATGQRVTLRCSPRSGDLSVYWYQQSLDQGLQFLIQYYNGEERAKGNILERFSAQQFPDLHSELNLSSLELGDSALYFCASSVGSGRAQETQYFGPGTRLLVL.

The V call is TRBV2, the J call TRBJ1-2; D might be TRBD1 (6 bases). Trimming took 7 bases from V and 8 from J, leaving 17 bases between them. The CDR3 totals 13 residues. Germline loops: CDR1 SNHLY, CDR2 FYNNEI. CDR3 in amino acids: CASITYREGGYTF. DNA of the CDR3: TGTGCCAGCATCACCTACAGGGAAGGGGGCTACACCTTC.

V is TRBV6-5 and J is TRBJ2-2; 7 bases match TRBD2. Germline V gene sequence: CDR1 MNHEY, CDR2 SVGAGI. The CDR3 extends over 13 amino acids. Unmatched junction bases numbered 4, after V lost 7 bases and J lost 5 bases. The CDR3: CASTAGVTGELFF. DNA of the CDR3: TGTGCCAGCACGGCGGGAGTAACCGGGGAGCTGTTTTTT.

The chain combines TRBV9 with TRBJ1-6; unclear D gene. CDR1 and CDR2 (germline): SGDLS, YYNGEE. This CDR3 comprises 17 residues. V lost 0 bases and J 10 bases, leaving 20 bases between the germline ends. CDR3 DNA: TGTGCCAGCAGCGTAGACGGCGGGTGGCGGCGACGGTCACCCCTCCACTTT. Protein product: CASSVDGGWRRRSPLHF. Supplemented by reference TRBV9 and TRBJ1-6, the full variable domain reads DSGVTQTPKHLITATGQRVTLRCSPRSGDLSVYWYQQSLDQGLQFLIQYYNGEERAKGNILERFSAQQFPDLHSELNLSSLELGDSALYFCASSVDGGWRRRSPLHFGNGTRLTVT.

The chain links TRBV19 to TRBJ1-2; D uncertain. Germline-derived CDR1 and CDR2 are LNHDA and SQIVND (reference sequence). V gave up 1 base and J gave up 0 bases, with 6 bases separating them. This CDR3 comprises 14 residues. The CDR3 nucleotides are TGTGCCAGTAGTATAGCCGCAGCTAACTATGGCTACACCTTC. This sequence encodes CASSIAAANYGYTF.

The J gene is TRBJ1-2, the V gene TRBV23-1; tentative D call: TRBD1 (6 bases). TRBV23-1 is assigned to the ORF class and has an uncertain function. V shed 1 base and J shed 6 bases, with 15 bases lying between them. The length of the CDR3 is 15 residues. CDR3 sequence reads: CASSQYPGVLDGYTF. The CDR3 region has the DNA TGCGCCAGCAGTCAATATCCAGGGGTTCTCGATGGCTACACCTTC.

This clone was seen a single time. The rearrangement uses TRBV5-1 and TRBJ2-3; 8 nucleotides match TRBD1. The germline CDR1 and CDR2 sequences are SGHRS and YFSETQ. The V and J ends lost 3 bases and 9 bases, in that order; junction bases with no gene match: 9. The CDR3 is made up of 14 amino acids. This CDR3 reads CASSWDRSPPTQYF. The CDR3 nucleotides read TGCGCCAGCAGCTGGGACAGGTCCCCCCCCACGCAGTATTTT.

The table lists this clone with a count of one. The chain couples TRBV11-3 to TRBJ2-2; the match to TRBD2 covers 12 bases. CDR1 is SGHNT and CDR2 is YENEEA in the germline V gene. This CDR3 contains 14 residues. V shed 4 bases and J 8 bases; nucleotides not matched to a gene: 2. The CDR3 sequence: CASSSGLAGGELFF. The CDR3 nucleotides are TGTGCCAGCAGCTCGGGACTAGCGGGTGGGGAGCTGTTTTTT.

The rearrangement joins TRBV20-1 to TRBJ2-1; 11 bases fit TRBD2. The junction had 6 bases not matched to a gene; V was cut back by 3 bases and J by 8 bases. The germline CDR1 and CDR2 sequences are DFQATT and SNEGSKA (reference sequence). The CDR3 spans 14 residues. CDR3 protein: CSASSTSGDHEQFF. The CDR3 DNA is TGCAGTGCTAGTTCGACTAGCGGGGACCATGAGCAGTTCTTC.

This chain connects TRBV4-3 to TRBJ2-7; 9 bases map to TRBD1. Per the germline V gene, CDR1 is LGHNA and CDR2 is YSLEER. CDR3 size: 15 residues. V trimming: 3 bases; J trimming: 3 bases; junction bases outside the gene matches: 6. In DNA form, the CDR3 reads TGCGCCAGCAGCCATACAGGACAGGGGTACTACGAGCAGTACTTC. As protein: CASSHTGQGYYEQYF.

This rearrangement joins TRBV7-2 to TRBJ1-3; tentatively, D is TRBD1 (6 bases). Germline V gene lookup returns CDR1 SGHTA and CDR2 FQGNSA. CDR3 size: 17 residues. V was cut by 1 base and J by 2 bases, with 15 bases left in between. CDR3 nucleotide sequence: TGTGCCAGCAGCTTAGTAATAGGCAGGGGCACTGGAAACACCATATATTTT. This sequence encodes CASSLVIGRGTGNTIYF.

The chain uses TRBV7-2 and TRBJ1-5; no clear D gene. The CDR3 totals 16 residues. The germline gives CDR1 SGHTA, CDR2 FQGNSA. Trimming removed 0 bases at V and 2 bases at J, with 11 bases between. The CDR3 DNA follows: TGTGCCAGCAGCTTAGCCGCAGGCGGGGGCAATCAGCCCCAGCATTTT. This codes for CASSLAAGGGNQPQHF.

The V gene is TRBV27, the J gene TRBJ2-7; 10 bases line up with TRBD1. V shed 3 bases, J shed 2 bases, and the junction held 1 base outside the gene matches. The CDR3 has 14 residues. The germline CDR1 and CDR2 sequences are MNHEY and SMNVEV (reference sequence). Written as DNA, the CDR3 is TGTGCCAGCAGTTTTGACAGGGGGCCCTACGAGCAGTACTTC. It codes for CASSFDRGPYEQYF.

The chain carries TRBV7-8 and TRBJ1-1; D might be TRBD1 (6 bases). V was shortened by 4 bases and J by 4 bases, with 16 bases between the two germline ends. The V gene's germline CDR1 is SGHVS and CDR2 FQNEAQ. The CDR3 loop spans 15 amino acids. The CDR3 DNA sequence: TGTGCCAGCAGCTCGCGGGGGGGCTCGGGCACTGAAGCTTTCTTT. It yields the protein CASSSRGGSGTEAFF.

The chain is built from TRBV29-1 and TRBJ2-1; 10 bases fit TRBD2. Losses at the gene ends were 3 bases for V and 7 bases for J; bases not matched to a gene: 6. The germline gives CDR1 SQVTM, CDR2 ANQGSEA. This CDR3 contains 14 residues. For the CDR3, the DNA is TGCAGCGTTGAGCCTAGCGGGAGTAAGAATGAGCAGTTCTTC. Encoded protein: CSVEPSGSKNEQFF.

This chain uses TRBV2 with TRBJ2-1, with TRBD1 matching 9 bases. V lost 11 bases and J lost 3; bases outside the gene matches: 11. This CDR3 is 15 amino acids long. Germline CDR1 reads SNHLY; CDR2 reads FYNNEI. CDR3 nucleotide sequence: TGTGCCGGCCTTCCGAGACAGGGGGTCTACAATGAGCAGTTCTTC. It yields the protein CAGLPRQGVYNEQFF.

This rearrangement joins TRBV27 to TRBJ2-3, with 7 bases identical to TRBD2. CDR1 is MNHEY and CDR2 is SMNVEV in the germline V gene (reference sequence). The CDR3 loop spans 14 amino acids. After removal of 5 bases from V and 3 bases from J, the junction contained 5 bases not matched to a gene. CDR3 sequence reads: CASSPGRATDTQYF. The DNA for the CDR3 is TGTGCCAGCAGTCCGGGGAGGGCTACAGATACGCAGTATTTT.

V gene TRBV28 combines with J gene TRBJ1-2, with D possibly TRBD1 on 5 matching bases. V lost 7 bases and J lost 0, with 15 bases in between. The CDR3 totals 15 residues. The germline V gene encodes CDR1 MDHEN and CDR2 SYDVKM. The chain's CDR3 is CASTGGGETNYGYTF. The CDR3 DNA sequence: TGTGCCAGCACTGGTGGGGGGGAGACTAACTATGGCTACACCTTC.

The chain couples TRBV9 to TRBJ2-5; D is perhaps TRBD2 (6 bases). This CDR3 comprises 16 residues. Trimming stripped 0 bases from V and 2 bases from J, with 14 bases between. Germline V gene lookup returns CDR1 SGDLS and CDR2 YYNGEE. This chain's CDR3 is CASSVEGLAGQETQYF. The CDR3, as DNA: TGTGCCAGCAGCGTAGAGGGGCTGGCGGGGCAAGAGACCCAGTACTTC.

This clone was observed a handful of times. The chain recombines TRBV19 with TRBJ2-7; 7 bases map to TRBD2. The germline CDR1 and CDR2 sequences are LNHDA and SQIVND (reference sequence). The CDR3 consists of 17 residues. Germline trimming cut 0 bases from V and 0 bases from J; bases unmatched to any gene: 8. DNA for the CDR3: TGTGCCAGTAGTATAGAGGGCAAGCGGGGCCTCTCCTACGAGCAGTACTTC. It yields the protein CASSIEGKRGLSYEQYF. The full variable domain, in which reference TRBV19 and TRBJ2-7 provide the parts outside the CDR3, is DGGITQSPKYLFRKEGQNVTLSCEQNLNHDAMYWYRQDPGQGLRLIYYSQIVNDFQKGDIAEGYSVSREKKESFPLTVTSAQKNPTAFYLCASSIEGKRGLSYEQYFGPGTRLTVT.